Below, 29 T cell receptor beta chains from the same sample are listed, as sequenced in a study of shared clonotypes between healthy human individuals. Some clones are missing from TCRdb's copy, which holds only in-frame ones; the method was immunoSEQ multiplex PCR. The data hold 450,000 to 600,000 clones, with 70% to 85% observed a single time. The sample taken for sequencing was PBMCs. Receptors originate from a woman aged 40 to 49 in good health. Some clones in this sample may be carry-over from other donors' samples.

V and J are TRBV18 and TRBJ1-5; TRBD1 might be the D (5 bases). Trimming removed 6 bases from V and 5 bases from J, with 14 bases in between. Germline V gene data show CDR1 as KGHSH and CDR2 as LQKENI. The CDR3 sequence is 14 residues long. CDR3 amino acids: CASSLDGADQPQHF. CDR3 nucleotide sequence: TGTGCCAGCTCTTTGGACGGGGCGGATCAGCCCCAGCATTTT. Using reference TRBV18 and TRBJ1-5 for the parts outside the CDR3, the full variable domain is NAGVMQNPRHLVRRRGQEARLRCSPMKGHSHVYWYRQLPEEGLKFMVYLQKENIIDESGMPKERFSAEFPKEGPSILRIQQVVRGDSAAYFCASSLDGADQPQHFGDGTRLSIL.

The rearrangement joins TRBV28 to TRBJ1-5; D is perhaps TRBD1 (6 bases). V dropped 8 bases and J dropped 0 bases, with 14 bases sitting between them. Per germline, CDR1 MDHEN and CDR2 SYDVKM. The CDR3 has 15 residues. Here the CDR3 reads CASGGGTYSNQPQHF. CDR3 DNA sequence: TGTGCCAGCGGGGGCGGAACATATAGCAATCAGCCCCAGCATTTT.

The J gene is TRBJ1-5, the V gene TRBV15; 7 bases fit TRBD1. With V trimmed by 8 bases and J by 5 bases, 18 bases remained unmatched. Germline V gene data show CDR1 as LNHNV and CDR2 as YYDKDF (reference sequence). The CDR3 has 17 amino acids. The CDR3 sequence: CATHAGTVVQSDQPQHF. The CDR3 DNA reads TGTGCCACCCACGCCGGGACAGTCGTTCAATCGGATCAGCCCCAGCATTTT.

The chain has TRBV7-9 and TRBJ2-7; possible D gene TRBD1, 8 bases. This CDR3 contains 18 residues. The germline gives CDR1 SEHNR, CDR2 FQNEAQ (reference sequence). V was cut by 4 bases and J by 3 bases, with 25 bases left in between. This CDR3 is CASSCLPGQVWDYYEQYF. The CDR3 nucleotides read TGTGCCAGCAGCTGTCTCCCGGGACAGGTCTGGGACTACTACGAGCAGTACTTC. Looking up the rest from reference TRBV7-9 and TRBJ2-7 gives the full variable domain: DTGVSQNPRHKITKRGQNVTFRCDPISEHNRLYWYRQTLGQGPEFLTYFQNEAQLEKSRLLSDRFSAERPKGSFSTLEIQRTEQGDSAMYLCASSCLPGQVWDYYEQYFGPGTRLTVT.

The rearrangement links TRBV7-3 to TRBJ2-7; the D is unclear. Trimming took 1 base from V and 2 from J, leaving 12 bases between them. Germline values: CDR1 SGHTA, CDR2 FQGTGA. This CDR3 spans 15 amino acids. This CDR3 is CASSLSPSDTYEQYF. The CDR3 coding sequence is TGTGCCAGCAGCTTAAGTCCTAGTGACACCTACGAGCAGTACTTC.

The chain carries TRBV5-4 and TRBJ2-7; the D gene is possibly TRBD2 (6 bases). Germline V lookup: CDR1 SGHNT, CDR2 YYREEE (reference sequence). V was shortened by 2 bases and J by 5 bases, with 14 bases between the two germline ends. CDR3 length: 14 residues. The CDR3 bases are TGTGCCAGCAGCTTCCGCGGGGCTCCCAACGAGCAGTACTTC. Translated: CASSFRGAPNEQYF. Together with reference TRBV5-4 and TRBJ2-7, the CDR3 gives the full variable domain: ETGVTQSPTHLIKTRGQQVTLRCSSQSGHNTVSWYQQALGQGPQFIFQYYREEENGRGNFPPRFSGLQFPNYSSELNVNALELDDSALYLCASSFRGAPNEQYFGPGTRLTVT.

CDR3 sequence: CASSPRTRILYEQYF. The DNA for the CDR3 is TGTGCCAGCAGTCCGCGGACAAGGATCCTCTACGAGCAGTACTTC. The chain combines TRBV6-6 with TRBJ2-7, with D possibly TRBD1 on 5 matching bases. With 5 bases removed from V and 3 bases from J, the gap between germline ends came to 17 bases. The CDR3 is made up of 15 amino acids. The germline CDR1 and CDR2 sequences are MNHNY and SVGAGI (reference sequence).

This chain joins TRBV28 and TRBJ2-2, with D perhaps TRBD2 (6 bases). V lost 11 bases to trimming and J lost 4 bases, with 17 bases between them. The CDR3 has 14 amino acids. Germline CDR1 reads MDHEN; CDR2 reads SYDVKM. In DNA form, the CDR3 reads TGTGCCTGGGGAAGCGGGCGGGTCACCGGGGAGCTGTTTTTT. The encoded protein is CAWGSGRVTGELFF.

This sequence joins TRBV5-1 and TRBJ2-4; 7 bases are a match to TRBD1. The CDR3 consists of 16 residues. Germline CDR1 and CDR2: SGHRS and YFSETQ. V lost 4 bases, J lost 0 bases, and 7 bases stayed unmatched. The CDR3 is CASSQGQFLAKNIQYF. The CDR3 DNA sequence: TGCGCCAGCAGCCAGGGACAGTTTCTAGCCAAAAACATTCAGTACTTC.

The chain combines TRBV7-3 with TRBJ1-1; D unresolved. The germline CDR1 and CDR2 sequences are SGHTA and FQGTGA. This CDR3 is built from 18 residues. V dropped 0 bases and J dropped 1 base, with 18 bases sitting between them. The CDR3 DNA is TGTGCCAGCAGCTTAACGTTTGCCCCCACTGCTTCGAACACTGAAGCTTTCTTT. Translated, it gives CASSLTFAPTASNTEAFF.

The CDR3 sequence: CASSQADSIAYNEQFF. The CDR3 region has the DNA TGCGCCAGCAGCCAAGCGGACAGTATAGCATACAATGAGCAGTTCTTC. The chain links TRBV4-1 to TRBJ2-1; D is perhaps TRBD1 (6 bases). Germline lookup yields CDR1 MGHRA and CDR2 YSYEKL. The CDR3 spans 16 residues. Trimming cost V 1 base and J 4 bases, with 14 bases left between them.

In DNA form, the CDR3 reads TGTGCCAGCTCACCAAAAGGCCTAGCGGGAGGGCAGGGGACTCGGAATGAGCAGTTCTTC. It encodes CASSPKGLAGGQGTRNEQFF. The V and J genes are TRBV18 and TRBJ2-1, with 12 bases lining up with TRBD2. V trimming: 2 bases; J trimming: 7 bases; junction bases outside the gene matches: 18. CDR1 is KGHSH, CDR2 LQKENI, per germline. This CDR3 has 20 residues.

The CDR3 sequence is CASRSRVHTDTQYF. The CDR3 DNA reads TGTGCCAGCAGGTCCCGGGTGCACACAGATACGCAGTATTTT. The V gene is TRBV7-9, the J gene TRBJ2-3; D uncertain. V lost 6 bases and J 2 bases, leaving 12 bases between the germline ends. The CDR3 has 14 amino acids. Looked up from germline, CDR1 is SEHNR and CDR2 is FQNEAQ (reference sequence).

The V and J genes are TRBV28 and TRBJ2-3, with 8 bases fitting TRBD1. V lost 8 bases to trimming and J lost 1 base; unmatched junction nucleotides: 5. The CDR3 has 14 amino acids. Per germline, CDR1 MDHEN and CDR2 SYDVKM. CDR3 sequence: CASLRGLRTDTQYF. CDR3 coding DNA: TGTGCCAGCCTCAGGGGGCTCCGCACAGATACGCAGTATTTT.

This chain uses TRBV7-8 with TRBJ1-1, with 9 bases matching TRBD1. Per germline, CDR1 SGHVS and CDR2 FQNEAQ. After removal of 7 bases from V and 8 bases from J, the junction contained 11 bases not matched to a gene. The CDR3 spans 14 residues. The chain's CDR3 is CASTRQGVVTEAFF. The CDR3 coding sequence is TGTGCCAGCACCCGACAGGGGGTCGTCACAGAAGCTTTCTTT.

The V and J genes are TRBV10-3 and TRBJ2-1; TRBD2 aligns across 10 bases. Germline V gene sequence: CDR1 ENHRY, CDR2 SYGVKD. The J segment lost 4 bases and the V segment lost 0 bases, leaving 6 bases of the junction unmatched. The CDR3 is made up of 17 amino acids. DNA for the CDR3: TGTGCCATCAGTGAGTCCGAGGGACTAGCGAATTACAATGAGCAGTTCTTC. Translating gives CAISESEGLANYNEQFF.

The V call is TRBV4-3, the J call TRBJ2-3; TRBD1 might be the D (6 bases). V lost 4 bases and J 5 bases, leaving 13 bases between the germline ends. The CDR3 length is 14 residues. The germline CDR1 and CDR2 sequences are LGHNA and YSLEER. The CDR3, as DNA: TGCGCCAGCAGCCGTCACAGGGCCGAAGATACGCAGTATTTT. It is translated as CASSRHRAEDTQYF.

This chain links TRBV20-1 with TRBJ2-5; D is undetermined. Judging by the DNA end, TRBJ2-7 fits better; the J call may be wrong. This CDR3 spans 11 amino acids. Germline-derived CDR1 and CDR2 are DFQATT and SNEGSKA (reference sequence). In nucleotides, the CDR3 is TGCAGTGCTAGAGGGGCTTACGAGCAGTACTTC. As protein: CSARGAYEQYF.

The chain is built from TRBV19 and TRBJ2-2, with D possibly called TRBD1 or TRBD2 (5 bases each). There are 15 residues in the CDR3. The germline CDR1 and CDR2 sequences are LNHDA and SQIVND (reference sequence). V was clipped by 11 bases and J by 5 bases, with 21 bases between them. CDR3 nucleotide sequence: TGTGCCTCCCGGGACCCACCCGGGGAAACCGGGGAGCTGTTTTTT. Translating gives CASRDPPGETGELFF.

This sequence joins TRBV11-3 and TRBJ1-1; possibly TRBD1 for D (5 bases). The germline V and J ends were trimmed by 3 bases and 7 bases, with 12 bases remaining between them. Germline V gene data show CDR1 as SGHNT and CDR2 as YENEEA. This CDR3 has 13 residues. The CDR3 here is CASSLGGRFEAFF. The CDR3 DNA is TGTGCCAGCAGCTTGGGGGGAAGGTTTGAAGCTTTCTTT.

This rearrangement joins TRBV30 to TRBJ2-3; a weak D match, TRBD2 (6 bases). The V gene lost 0 bases and the J gene lost 5 bases, with 12 bases spanning the gap. Germline V lookup: CDR1 GTSNPN, CDR2 SVGIG (reference sequence). The length of the CDR3 is 14 residues. CDR3 DNA sequence: TGTGCCTGGAGTGTAGGAGGGGCAGGAGATACGCAGTATTTT. This gives the protein CAWSVGGAGDTQYF.

The CDR3 DNA is TGTGCCAGCAAACTCGCCCCCTACAATGAGCAGTTCTTC. Protein: CASKLAPYNEQFF. The V call is TRBV6-1, the J call TRBJ2-1; D unresolved. V lost 7 bases, J lost 2 bases, and 9 bases lay in between. Germline CDR1 MNHNS, CDR2 SASEGT. The CDR3 has 13 amino acids.

In the case of this clone: A read error is the likely source, as a far larger clone sits one nucleotide away. This same CDR3 is encoded by further DNA sequences in the sample. The chain combines TRBV25-1 with TRBJ1-4, with 8 bases identical to TRBD1. Germline V lookup: CDR1 MGHDK, CDR2 SYGVNS. CDR3 length: 15 residues. The CDR3 DNA follows: TGCGCCAGCAGTGAATATACAGGGGGAAATGAAAAACTGTTTTTT. It translates to CASSEYTGGNEKLFF.

The J gene is TRBJ2-1, the V gene TRBV5-1, with 8 positions matching TRBD2. Germline loops: CDR1 SGHRS, CDR2 YFSETQ. This CDR3 comprises 13 residues. The J segment lost 9 bases and the V segment lost 1 base, leaving 3 bases of the junction unmatched. This CDR3 reads CASSLSGRAEQFF. CDR3 nucleotide sequence: TGCGCCAGCAGCTTGTCCGGGAGGGCTGAGCAGTTCTTC.

V gene TRBV5-4 combines with J gene TRBJ1-2, with TRBD1 matching 7 bases. The V and J ends lost 4 bases and 0 bases, in that order; junction bases with no gene match: 6. The germline V gene encodes CDR1 SGHNT and CDR2 YYREEE (reference sequence). The CDR3 sequence is 15 residues long. CDR3 nucleotides: TGTGCCAGCAGCGCCAGACAGGGAGCTAACTATGGCTACACCTTC. Protein product: CASSARQGANYGYTF.

The chain employs TRBV28 and TRBJ1-5, with 7 bases fitting TRBD1. V was clipped by 8 bases and J by 6 bases; unmatched bases: 7. Germline CDR1 reads MDHEN; CDR2 reads SYDVKM. The CDR3 runs 13 residues. CDR3 sequence reads: CASLGTAFQPQHF. The CDR3 DNA reads as TGTGCCAGCCTCGGGACAGCGTTTCAGCCCCAGCATTTT.

In this sample, this clone turned up once. The V and J genes are TRBV19 and TRBJ2-1; unclear D gene. This CDR3 has 14 residues. The germline CDR1 and CDR2 sequences are LNHDA and SQIVND (reference sequence). The ends were cut back, 2 bases at V and 7 bases at J, with 12 bases in the middle. The CDR3 nucleotides are TGTGCCAGTAGTATAAGCCCGTTCGGGAATGAGCAGTTCTTC. Translated: CASSISPFGNEQFF.

This clone was seen a single time. The V call is TRBV2, the J call TRBJ1-6; D may be TRBD1 (6 bases). This CDR3 is built from 14 residues. Looked up from germline, CDR1 is SNHLY and CDR2 is FYNNEI. Deletions cut 5 bases from V and 8 bases from J, with 13 bases between. Written as DNA, the CDR3 is TGTGCCAGCAGTACCGGGACAAGGGATTCACCCCTCCACTTT. Protein product: CASSTGTRDSPLHF.

To note about this clone: A far larger clone is one base from this, pointing to a likely read error. The chain links TRBV5-6 to TRBJ1-2, with a weak D call TRBD1 (6 bases). The CDR3 is made up of 16 amino acids. Trimming pared 4 bases from V and 4 bases from J, leaving 20 bases between. Germline V CDR1 and CDR2: SGHDT, YYEEEE. The CDR3 nucleotides are TGTGCCAGCAGCCTATGGGGGGCAGGGGATTCCTATGGCTACACCTTC. It yields the protein CASSLWGAGDSYGYTF. Full variable domain (remainder filled in from reference TRBV5-6 and TRBJ1-2): DAGVTQSPTHLIKTRGQQVTLRCSPKSGHDTVSWYQQALGQGPQFIFQYYEEEERQRGNFPDRFSGHQFPNYSSELNVNALLLGDSALYLCASSLWGAGDSYGYTFGSGTRLTVV.